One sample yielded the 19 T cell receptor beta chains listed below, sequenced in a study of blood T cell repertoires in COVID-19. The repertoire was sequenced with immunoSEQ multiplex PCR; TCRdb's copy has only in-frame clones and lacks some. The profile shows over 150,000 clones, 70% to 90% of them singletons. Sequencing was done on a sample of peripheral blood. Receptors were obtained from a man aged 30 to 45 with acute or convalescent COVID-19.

Here the CDR3 reads CAWSVSGTYNEKLFF. In DNA, the CDR3 is TGTGCCTGGAGTGTTAGCGGGACTTATAATGAAAAACTGTTTTTT. The chain combines TRBV30 with TRBJ1-4, with D possibly matching TRBD1 (5 bases). Germline V gene sequence: CDR1 GTSNPN, CDR2 SVGIG (reference sequence). The CDR3 sequence is 15 residues long. With 0 bases removed from V and 4 bases from J, the gap between germline ends came to 12 bases.

DNA for the CDR3: TGTGCCAGCAGTCGAGCGGGGACTAGCGACCACGAGCAGTACTTC. This codes for CASSRAGTSDHEQYF. The rearrangement joins TRBV6-5 to TRBJ2-7, with 10 bases identical to TRBD2. Germline CDR1 is MNHEY and CDR2 is SVGAGI. The CDR3 contains 15 residues. With V trimmed by 5 bases and J by 5 bases, 9 bases remained unmatched.

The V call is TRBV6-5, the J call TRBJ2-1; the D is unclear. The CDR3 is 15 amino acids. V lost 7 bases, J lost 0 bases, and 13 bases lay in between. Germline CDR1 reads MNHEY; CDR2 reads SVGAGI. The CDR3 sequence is CASTRGGSSYNEQFF. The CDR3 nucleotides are TGTGCCAGCACCCGAGGCGGCAGCTCCTACAATGAGCAGTTCTTC.

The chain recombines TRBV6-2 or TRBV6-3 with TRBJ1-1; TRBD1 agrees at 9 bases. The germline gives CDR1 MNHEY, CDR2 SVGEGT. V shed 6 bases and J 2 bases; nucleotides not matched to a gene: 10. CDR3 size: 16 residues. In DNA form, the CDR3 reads TGTGCCAGCAGCCCTCGAGGGACAGGGAGAAACACTGAAGCTTTCTTT. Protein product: CASSPRGTGRNTEAFF.

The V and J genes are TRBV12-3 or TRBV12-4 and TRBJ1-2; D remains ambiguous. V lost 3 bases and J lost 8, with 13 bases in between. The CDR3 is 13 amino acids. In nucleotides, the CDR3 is TGTGCCAGCAGTTTTTCGGGGATTGGCGGCTACACCTTC. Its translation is CASSFSGIGGYTF.

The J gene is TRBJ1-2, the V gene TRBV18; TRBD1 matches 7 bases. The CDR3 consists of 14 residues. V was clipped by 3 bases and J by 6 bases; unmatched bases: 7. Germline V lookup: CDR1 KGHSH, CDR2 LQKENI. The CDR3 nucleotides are TGTGCCAGCTCACCGGGTACAGGGGTTCATGGCTACACCTTC. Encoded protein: CASSPGTGVHGYTF.

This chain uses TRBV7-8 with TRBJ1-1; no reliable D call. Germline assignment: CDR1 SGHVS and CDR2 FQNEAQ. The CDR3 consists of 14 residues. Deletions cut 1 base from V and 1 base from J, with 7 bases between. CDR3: CASSLGGRNTEAFF. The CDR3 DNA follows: TGTGCCAGCAGCTTAGGAGGGCGGAACACTGAAGCTTTCTTT. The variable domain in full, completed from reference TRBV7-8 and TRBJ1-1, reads GAGVSQSPRYKVAKRGQDVALRCDPISGHVSLFWYQQALGQGPEFLTYFQNEAQLDKSGLPSDRFFAERPEGSVSTLKIQRTQQEDSAVYLCASSLGGRNTEAFFGQGTRLTVV.

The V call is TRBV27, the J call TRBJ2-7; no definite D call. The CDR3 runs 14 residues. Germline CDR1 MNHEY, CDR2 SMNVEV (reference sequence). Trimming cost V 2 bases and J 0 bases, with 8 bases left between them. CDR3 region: CASSLNEYSYEQYF. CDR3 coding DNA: TGTGCCAGCAGTTTAAATGAGTACTCCTACGAGCAGTACTTC.

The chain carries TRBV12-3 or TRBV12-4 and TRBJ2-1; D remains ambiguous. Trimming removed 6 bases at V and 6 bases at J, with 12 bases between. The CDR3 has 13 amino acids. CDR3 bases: TGTGCCAGCAGGAGAGACACCGTCAATGAGCAGTTCTTC. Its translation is CASRRDTVNEQFF.

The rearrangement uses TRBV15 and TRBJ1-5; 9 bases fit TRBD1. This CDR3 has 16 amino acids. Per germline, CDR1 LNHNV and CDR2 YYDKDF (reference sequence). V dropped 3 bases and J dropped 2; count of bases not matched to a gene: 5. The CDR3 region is CATSRGDRAGNQPQHF. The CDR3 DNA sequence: TGTGCCACCAGCAGGGGGGACAGGGCGGGCAATCAGCCCCAGCATTTT.

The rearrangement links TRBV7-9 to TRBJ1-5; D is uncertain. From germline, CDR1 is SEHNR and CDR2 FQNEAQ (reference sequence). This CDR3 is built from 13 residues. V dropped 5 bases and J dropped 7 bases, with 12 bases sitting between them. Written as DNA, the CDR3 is TGTGCCAGCAGCCCCCGGGAAGGCCAGCCCCAGCATTTT. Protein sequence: CASSPREGQPQHF.

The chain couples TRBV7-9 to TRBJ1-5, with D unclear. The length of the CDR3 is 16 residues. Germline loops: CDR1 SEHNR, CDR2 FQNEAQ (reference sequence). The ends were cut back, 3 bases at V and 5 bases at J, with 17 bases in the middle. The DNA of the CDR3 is TGTGCCAGCAGCTTCTCTAGCCGGCCGGGGTATCAGCCCCAGCATTTT. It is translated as CASSFSSRPGYQPQHF.

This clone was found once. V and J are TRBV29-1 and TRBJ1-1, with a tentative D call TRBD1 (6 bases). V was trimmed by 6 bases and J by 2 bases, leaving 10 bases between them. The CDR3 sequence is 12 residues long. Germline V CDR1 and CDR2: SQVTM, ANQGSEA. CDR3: CSVPRGNTEAFF. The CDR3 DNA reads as TGCAGCGTACCCAGGGGTAACACTGAAGCTTTCTTT.

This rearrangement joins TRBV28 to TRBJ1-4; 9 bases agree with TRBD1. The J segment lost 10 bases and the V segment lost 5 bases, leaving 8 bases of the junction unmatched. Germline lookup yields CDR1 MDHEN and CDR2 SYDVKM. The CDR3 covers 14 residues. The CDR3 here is CASSLGQGMGKLFF. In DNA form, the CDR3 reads TGTGCCAGCAGTCTTGGACAGGGGATGGGAAAACTGTTTTTT.

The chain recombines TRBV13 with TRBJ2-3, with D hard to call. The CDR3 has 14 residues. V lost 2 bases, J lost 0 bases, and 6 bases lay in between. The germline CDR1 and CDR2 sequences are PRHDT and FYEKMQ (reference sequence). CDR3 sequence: CASSLYSSTDTQYF. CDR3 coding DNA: TGTGCCAGCAGCTTATATTCTAGCACAGATACGCAGTATTTT.

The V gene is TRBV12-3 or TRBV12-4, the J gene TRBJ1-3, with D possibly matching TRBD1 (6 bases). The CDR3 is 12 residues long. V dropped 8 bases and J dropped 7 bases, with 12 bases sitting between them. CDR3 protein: CASPSQGNTIYF. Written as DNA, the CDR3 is TGTGCCAGCCCCTCGCAGGGGAACACCATATATTTT.

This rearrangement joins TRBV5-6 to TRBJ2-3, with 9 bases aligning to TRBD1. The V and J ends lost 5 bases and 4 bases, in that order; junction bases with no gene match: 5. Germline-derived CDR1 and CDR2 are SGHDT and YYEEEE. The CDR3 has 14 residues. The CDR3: CASRRDREADTQYF. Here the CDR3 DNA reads TGTGCCAGCAGAAGGGACAGGGAAGCAGATACGCAGTATTTT. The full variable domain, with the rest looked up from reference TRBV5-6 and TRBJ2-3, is DAGVTQSPTHLIKTRGQQVTLRCSPKSGHDTVSWYQQALGQGPQFIFQYYEEEERQRGNFPDRFSGHQFPNYSSELNVNALLLGDSALYLCASRRDREADTQYFGPGTRLTVL.

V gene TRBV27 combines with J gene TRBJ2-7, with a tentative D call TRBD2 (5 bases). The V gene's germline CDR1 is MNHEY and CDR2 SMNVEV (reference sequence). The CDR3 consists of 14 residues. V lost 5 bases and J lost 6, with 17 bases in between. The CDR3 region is CASSPRTPRGEQYF. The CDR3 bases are TGTGCCAGCAGTCCTCGGACCCCACGGGGCGAGCAGTACTTC.

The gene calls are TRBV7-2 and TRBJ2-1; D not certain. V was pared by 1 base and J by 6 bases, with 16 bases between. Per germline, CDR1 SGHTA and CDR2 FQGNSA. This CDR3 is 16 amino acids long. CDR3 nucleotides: TGTGCCAGCAGCTTAGGGGTCGCAAGGAGCGCCAATGAGCAGTTCTTC. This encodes CASSLGVARSANEQFF.